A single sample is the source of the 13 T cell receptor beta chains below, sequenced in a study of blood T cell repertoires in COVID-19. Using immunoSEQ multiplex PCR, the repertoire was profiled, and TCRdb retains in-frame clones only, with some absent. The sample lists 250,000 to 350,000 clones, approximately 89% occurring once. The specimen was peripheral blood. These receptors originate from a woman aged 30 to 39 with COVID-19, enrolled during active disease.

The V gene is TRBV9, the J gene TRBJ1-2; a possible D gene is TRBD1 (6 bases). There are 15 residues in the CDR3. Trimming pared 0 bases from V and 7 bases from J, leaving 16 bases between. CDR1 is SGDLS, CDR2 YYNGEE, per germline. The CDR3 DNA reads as TGTGCCAGCAGCGTAGGAGGATGGGGGCTCGGTGGCTACACCTTC. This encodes CASSVGGWGLGGYTF.

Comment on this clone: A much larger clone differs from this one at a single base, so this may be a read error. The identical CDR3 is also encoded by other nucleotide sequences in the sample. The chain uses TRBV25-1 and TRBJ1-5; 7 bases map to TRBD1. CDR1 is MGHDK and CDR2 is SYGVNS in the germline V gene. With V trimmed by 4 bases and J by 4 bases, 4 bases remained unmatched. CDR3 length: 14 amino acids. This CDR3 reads CASSGTGSNQPQHF. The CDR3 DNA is TGTGCCAGCAGTGGGACAGGTTCGAATCAGCCCCAGCATTTT.

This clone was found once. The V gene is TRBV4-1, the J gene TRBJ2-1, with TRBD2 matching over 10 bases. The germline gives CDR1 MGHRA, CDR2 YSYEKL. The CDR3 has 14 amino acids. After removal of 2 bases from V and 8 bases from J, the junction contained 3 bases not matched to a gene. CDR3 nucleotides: TGCGCCAGCAGCCAATGGACTAGCGGTTATGAGCAGTTCTTC. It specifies CASSQWTSGYEQFF.

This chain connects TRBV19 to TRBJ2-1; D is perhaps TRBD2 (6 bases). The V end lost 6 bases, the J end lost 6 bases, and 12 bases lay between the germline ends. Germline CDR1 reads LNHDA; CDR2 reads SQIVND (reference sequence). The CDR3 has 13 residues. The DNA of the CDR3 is TGTGCCAGTAGCGGGAGTAGTAGCAATGAGCAGTTCTTC. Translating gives CASSGSSSNEQFF.

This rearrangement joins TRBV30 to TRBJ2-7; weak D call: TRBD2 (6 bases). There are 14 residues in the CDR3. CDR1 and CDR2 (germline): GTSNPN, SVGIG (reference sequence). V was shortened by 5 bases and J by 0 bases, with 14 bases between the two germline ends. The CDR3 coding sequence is TGTGCCTGGTGCCGGGGGAGTGGCTCCTACGAGCAGTACTTC. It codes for CAWCRGSGSYEQYF. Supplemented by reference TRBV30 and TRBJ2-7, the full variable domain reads SQTIHQWPATLVQPVGSPLSLECTVEGTSNPNLYWYRQAAGRGLQLLFYSVGIGQISSEVPQNLSASRPQDRQFILSSKKLLLSDSGFYLCAWCRGSGSYEQYFGPGTRLTVT.

CDR3 DNA sequence: TGTGCCAGCAGCTTATCTGTCGCTAGCGAGGTCTCCTACGAGCAGTACTTC. It specifies CASSLSVASEVSYEQYF. The rearrangement joins TRBV7-6 to TRBJ2-7; possible D gene TRBD2, 6 bases. Germline assignment: CDR1 SGHVS and CDR2 FNYEAQ. V was cut by 2 bases and J by 0 bases, with 17 bases left in between. This CDR3 spans 17 amino acids.

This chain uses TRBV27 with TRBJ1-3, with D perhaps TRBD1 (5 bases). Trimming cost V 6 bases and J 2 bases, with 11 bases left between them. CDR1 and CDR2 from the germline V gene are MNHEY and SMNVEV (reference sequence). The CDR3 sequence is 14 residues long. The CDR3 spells CASRQGLAGNTIYF. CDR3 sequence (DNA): TGTGCCAGCAGGCAGGGATTGGCTGGAAACACCATATATTTT.

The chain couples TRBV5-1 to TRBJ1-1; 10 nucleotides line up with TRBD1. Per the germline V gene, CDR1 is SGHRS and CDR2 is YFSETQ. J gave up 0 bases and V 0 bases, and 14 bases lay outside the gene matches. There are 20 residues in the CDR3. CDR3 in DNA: TGCGCCAGCAGCTTGGAAGAGACAGGGGGCGAGTTGGGCATGAACACTGAAGCTTTCTTT. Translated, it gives CASSLEETGGELGMNTEAFF.

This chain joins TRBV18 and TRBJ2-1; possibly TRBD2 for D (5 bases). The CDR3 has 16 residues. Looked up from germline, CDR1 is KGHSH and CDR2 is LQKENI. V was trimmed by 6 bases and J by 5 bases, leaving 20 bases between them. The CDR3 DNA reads TGTGCCAGCTCCCTCCTTACTGGTAGCGCAGACAATGAGCAGTTCTTC. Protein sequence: CASSLLTGSADNEQFF.

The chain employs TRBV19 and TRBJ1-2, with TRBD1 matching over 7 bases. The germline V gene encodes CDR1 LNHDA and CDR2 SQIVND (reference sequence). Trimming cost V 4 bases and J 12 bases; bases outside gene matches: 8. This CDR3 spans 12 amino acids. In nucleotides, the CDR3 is TGTGCCAGTAGTACACAGGGGCGCGAGAACACCTTC. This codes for CASSTQGRENTF.

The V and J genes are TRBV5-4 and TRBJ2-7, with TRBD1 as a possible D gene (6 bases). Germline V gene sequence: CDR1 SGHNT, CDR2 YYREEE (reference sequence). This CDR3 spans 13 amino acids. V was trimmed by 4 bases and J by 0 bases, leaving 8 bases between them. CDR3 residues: CASSRDTSYEQYF. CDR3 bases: TGTGCCAGCAGCCGGGACACCTCCTACGAGCAGTACTTC.

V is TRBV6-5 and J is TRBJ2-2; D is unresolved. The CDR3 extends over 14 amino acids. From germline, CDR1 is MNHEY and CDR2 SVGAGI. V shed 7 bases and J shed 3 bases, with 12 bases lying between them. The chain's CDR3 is CASILGLDTGELFF. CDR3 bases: TGTGCCAGCATCCTGGGCTTAGACACCGGGGAGCTGTTTTTT.

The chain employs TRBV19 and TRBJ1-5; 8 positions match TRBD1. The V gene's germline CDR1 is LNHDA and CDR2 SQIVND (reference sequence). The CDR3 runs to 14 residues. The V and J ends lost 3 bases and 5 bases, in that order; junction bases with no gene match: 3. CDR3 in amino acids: CASSINRGDQPQHF. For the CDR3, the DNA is TGTGCCAGTAGTATTAACAGGGGGGATCAGCCCCAGCATTTT.